A single sample is the source of the 16 T cell receptor beta chains below, sequenced in a study of blood T cell repertoires in COVID-19. TCRdb keeps only in-frame clones here, not all; method: immunoSEQ multiplex PCR. The table lists 130,000 to 150,000 clones, around nine tenths of them singletons. Sample: peripheral blood. These TCRs come from a woman aged 40 to 55 with acute or convalescent COVID-19.

This chain joins TRBV20-1 and TRBJ2-2, with 9 bases fitting TRBD2. This CDR3 region has 15 residues. Trimming took 3 bases from V and 6 from J; bases not matched to a gene: 8. Germline lookup yields CDR1 DFQATT and CDR2 SNEGSKA (reference sequence). Written as DNA, the CDR3 is TGCAGTGCTAGTTTTGCGGGAGGGCCCCCCGGGGAGCTGTTTTTT. As protein: CSASFAGGPPGELFF.

This chain joins TRBV19 and TRBJ1-1; a possible D gene is TRBD1 (5 bases). Germline-derived CDR1 and CDR2 are LNHDA and SQIVND (reference sequence). V was shortened by 4 bases and J by 10 bases, with 25 bases between the two germline ends. This CDR3 comprises 16 residues. For the CDR3, the DNA is TGTGCCAGTAGTAACCTCTTACAGCCGGGGGGTGAGGGAGCTTTCTTT. Amino acid sequence: CASSNLLQPGGEGAFF.

The chain is built from TRBV5-4 and TRBJ2-5; 8 bases fit TRBD2. Germline lookup yields CDR1 SGHNT and CDR2 YYREEE (reference sequence). The trim removed 0 bases at V and 5 bases at J, leaving 9 bases unmatched. The CDR3 loop spans 16 amino acids. The CDR3 here is CASSLVASGSGETQYF. CDR3 in DNA: TGTGCCAGCAGCTTGGTTGCCAGCGGGAGTGGGGAGACCCAGTACTTC.

The CDR3 loop reads CASSLNSLGGGKNIQYF. DNA for the CDR3: TGCGCCAGCAGCTTGAACAGCCTTGGGGGAGGCAAAAACATTCAGTACTTC. This sequence joins TRBV5-1 and TRBJ2-4; D is possibly TRBD2 (6 bases). The germline gives CDR1 SGHRS, CDR2 YFSETQ. The CDR3 consists of 17 residues. V lost 1 base to trimming and J lost 3 bases, with 17 bases between them.

This chain uses TRBV6-5 with TRBJ2-7; D is unclear. Trimming left V 7 bases short and J 2 bases short, with 18 bases between. The CDR3 consists of 15 residues. Germline CDR1 MNHEY, CDR2 SVGAGI. CDR3 sequence reads: CASTDTGSPPYEQYF. The CDR3 bases are TGTGCCAGCACCGACACTGGCAGTCCTCCCTACGAGCAGTACTTC.

This clone has a handful of counts. The chain uses TRBV24-1 and TRBJ2-7; 11 nucleotides align to TRBD2. The CDR3 spans 18 residues. V trimming: 5 bases; J trimming: 6 bases; junction bases outside the gene matches: 17. Germline CDR1 is KGHDR and CDR2 is SFDVKD. As DNA, the CDR3 is TGTGCCACCAGTGCCGCGTTTTGGCCTAGCGGGGGGTCCCCCGAGCAGTACTTC. This translates into CATSAAFWPSGGSPEQYF.

The chain uses TRBV18 and TRBJ2-2; 9 nucleotides agree with TRBD1. The germline V gene has CDR1 KGHSH and CDR2 LQKENI. The CDR3 extends over 15 amino acids. J lost 6 bases, V lost 7 bases, and 9 bases had no gene match. In DNA, the CDR3 is TGTGCCAGCTTGGGACAGGGCGTCGGGGCCGGGGAGCTGTTTTTT. Translated, it gives CASLGQGVGAGELFF.

The V call is TRBV7-2, the J call TRBJ2-3, with 10 bases aligning to TRBD2. Unmatched junction bases numbered 5, after V lost 1 base and J lost 4 bases. Looked up from germline, CDR1 is SGHTA and CDR2 is FQGNSA. This CDR3 spans 16 amino acids. CDR3 residues: CASSLGLAGVSDTQYF. DNA of the CDR3: TGTGCCAGCAGCTTAGGGCTAGCGGGAGTTTCAGATACGCAGTATTTT. Together with reference TRBV7-2 and TRBJ2-3, the CDR3 gives the full variable domain: GAGVSQSPSNKVTEKGKDVELRCDPISGHTALYWYRQSLGQGLEFLIYFQGNSAPDKSGLPSDRFSAERTGGSVSTLTIQRTQQEDSAVYLCASSLGLAGVSDTQYFGPGTRLTVL.

This chain links TRBV4-3 with TRBJ2-7; 7 nucleotides match TRBD2. The CDR3 is 15 residues long. J was trimmed by 3 bases and V by 4 bases; bases with no gene match: 9. The germline V gene encodes CDR1 LGHNA and CDR2 YSLEER. The CDR3 is CASSPREAGNYEQYF. In nucleotides, the CDR3 is TGCGCCAGCAGCCCACGAGAAGCGGGAAACTACGAGCAGTACTTC.

This clone was detected only a few times. The V call is TRBV7-2, the J call TRBJ2-7; the D gene is possibly TRBD1 (6 bases). Germline loops: CDR1 SGHTA, CDR2 FQGNSA. The V end lost 7 bases, the J end lost 0 bases, and 13 bases lay between the germline ends. The CDR3 sequence is 14 residues long. The CDR3 spells CASTSNRASYEQYF. CDR3 nucleotide sequence: TGTGCCAGCACCTCTAACAGGGCCTCCTACGAGCAGTACTTC.

This chain joins TRBV30 and TRBJ2-2, with D hard to call. The CDR3 consists of 13 residues. V gave up 4 bases and J gave up 6 bases, with 12 bases separating them. The germline V gene has CDR1 GTSNPN and CDR2 SVGIG (reference sequence). In DNA, the CDR3 is TGTGCCTGGACCCCAAACCCGGCCGGGGAGCTGTTTTTT. Translated, it gives CAWTPNPAGELFF. Drawing the rest from reference TRBV30 and TRBJ2-2, the complete variable domain is SQTIHQWPATLVQPVGSPLSLECTVEGTSNPNLYWYRQAAGRGLQLLFYSVGIGQISSEVPQNLSASRPQDRQFILSSKKLLLSDSGFYLCAWTPNPAGELFFGEGSRLTVL.

The V call is TRBV3-1 (or the pseudogene TRBV3-2), the J call TRBJ2-2; the match to TRBD2 covers 10 bases. Germline assignment: CDR1 LGHDT and CDR2 YNNKEL (reference sequence). V lost 1 base and J lost 1; bases outside the gene matches: 6. CDR3 size: 18 residues. This CDR3 reads CASSQGLAGALNTGELFF. Here the CDR3 DNA reads TGTGCCAGCAGCCAAGGGCTAGCGGGGGCCCTGAACACCGGGGAGCTGTTTTTT.

V usage is TRBV19 and J usage is TRBJ1-5; perhaps TRBD1 as D (6 bases). This CDR3 is built from 17 residues. CDR1 and CDR2 from the germline V gene are LNHDA and SQIVND (reference sequence). V lost 4 bases and J 0 bases, leaving 16 bases between the germline ends. The DNA of the CDR3 is TGTGCCAGTAGTAAGGCCCTACCGACAGGTAGCAATCAGCCCCAGCATTTT. It translates to CASSKALPTGSNQPQHF.

The chain joins TRBV9 to TRBJ2-2; 12 nucleotides agree with TRBD2. J was trimmed by 5 bases and V by 0 bases; bases with no gene match: 8. The CDR3 has 18 residues. The germline CDR1 and CDR2 sequences are SGDLS and YYNGEE. CDR3 nucleotides: TGTGCCAGCAGCGTAGTGGCTAGCGGGAGGGCCTTAACCGGGGAGCTGTTTTTT. This gives the protein CASSVVASGRALTGELFF.

This chain links TRBV27 with TRBJ1-4; D is unresolved. The CDR3 has 13 amino acids. Trimming stripped 4 bases from V and 5 bases from J, with 8 bases between. Germline CDR1 and CDR2: MNHEY and SMNVEV (reference sequence). The chain's CDR3 is CASSSTGNEKLFF. In nucleotides, the CDR3 is TGTGCCAGCAGTTCCACGGGGAATGAAAAACTGTTTTTT.

The J gene is TRBJ1-4, the V gene TRBV7-2; D might be TRBD1 (6 bases). V gave up 4 bases and J gave up 0 bases, with 9 bases separating them. CDR1 and CDR2 (germline): SGHTA, FQGNSA. The CDR3 totals 15 residues. As DNA, the CDR3 is TGTGCCAGCAGCTCCCGGACAGCAACTAATGAAAAACTGTTTTTT. This translates into CASSSRTATNEKLFF.